This TCR beta chain was recovered during a study of technical replicates of blood from a few donors. Libraries were prepared by immunoSEQ multiplex PCR; TCRdb keeps only in-frame clonotypes and omits some of them. The sample lists approximately 12,000 clones; approximately 94% were seen once. Germline V gene lookup returns CDR1 MDHEN and CDR2 SYDVKM. With V trimmed by 8 bases and J by 1 base, 4 bases remained unmatched. The CDR3 spans 13 residues. The sample taken for sequencing was PBMCs. V gene TRBV28 combines with J gene TRBJ1-2; TRBD1 matches at 7 bases. The sequence came from a human donor in good health. The CDR3 sequence is CASQDRINYGYTF. CDR3 bases: TGTGCCAGCCAGGACAGGATTAACTATGGCTACACCTTC.